These 21 T cell receptor beta chains share one sample of origin, sequenced in a study of blood T cell repertoires in COVID-19. This table comes from immunoSEQ multiplex PCR, and its TCRdb copy is limited to in-frame clones, with some not included. This table has about 250,000 clones, approximately 85% appearing once. The specimen sequenced was PBMCs or T cells enriched from blood (not recorded which). These receptor sequences come from a woman aged 50 to 60 with acute COVID-19.

This chain links TRBV5-6 with TRBJ1-2; a weak D match, TRBD1 (6 bases). The CDR3 length is 13 residues. Trimming removed 4 bases at V and 5 bases at J, with 12 bases between. CDR1 SGHDT and CDR2 YYEEEE come from the germline V gene. The DNA of the CDR3 is TGTGCCAGCAGCCCGGGGACACGGTATGGCTACACCTTC. Its translation: CASSPGTRYGYTF.

The chain has TRBV5-6 and TRBJ1-2, with D possibly TRBD1 on 5 matching bases. This CDR3 comprises 12 residues. With 1 base removed from V and 11 bases from J, the gap between germline ends came to 12 bases. Per germline, CDR1 SGHDT and CDR2 YYEEEE. Written as DNA, the CDR3 is TGTGCCAGCAGCTTGAGGCGGGGGAGATACACCTTC. This encodes CASSLRRGRYTF.

This CDR3 is CASSLLTGNTEAFF. The DNA of the CDR3 is TGCGCCAGCAGCTTACTGACAGGGAACACTGAAGCTTTCTTT. The V call is TRBV5-1, the J call TRBJ1-1; TRBD1 is a possible D gene (6 bases). Between the trimmed V and J ends, which lost 2 bases and 1 base, there was a span of 9 bases. Germline CDR1 is SGHRS and CDR2 is YFSETQ. The CDR3 covers 14 residues.

The genes are TRBV3-1 (or the pseudogene TRBV3-2) and TRBJ1-2; 10 bases map to TRBD1. CDR1 is LGHDT and CDR2 is YNNKEL in the germline V gene (reference sequence). The CDR3 spans 15 residues. The V gene end was trimmed by 4 bases and the J gene end by 4 bases; junction bases not matched to a gene: 6. The CDR3 nucleotides are TGTGCCAGCAGCCCCGACAGGGGGCCAGGCTATGGCTACACCTTC. This codes for CASSPDRGPGYGYTF.

The chain couples TRBV11-1 to TRBJ2-2; D may be TRBD1 (6 bases). V was pared by 3 bases and J by 4 bases, with 12 bases between. In germline, CDR1 is SGHAT, CDR2 FQDESV (reference sequence). This CDR3 spans 15 amino acids. DNA for the CDR3: TGTGCCAGCAGCTTGACACAGGGTGGCACCGGGGAGCTGTTTTTT. Encoded protein: CASSLTQGGTGELFF.

The rearrangement links TRBV5-6 to TRBJ1-1; unclear D gene. This CDR3 has 14 amino acids. The V gene's germline CDR1 is SGHDT and CDR2 YYEEEE. The V gene lost 2 bases and the J gene lost 3 bases, with 11 bases spanning the gap. CDR3 in amino acids: CASSLLWRDTEAFF. The CDR3, as DNA: TGTGCCAGCAGCTTATTATGGCGGGACACTGAAGCTTTCTTT.

The chain is built from TRBV5-6 and TRBJ2-7; 9 bases agree with TRBD1. Per the germline V gene, CDR1 is SGHDT and CDR2 is YYEEEE. Trimming removed 1 base from V and 5 bases from J; junction bases left unmatched: 7. The CDR3 consists of 15 residues. CDR3 sequence: CASSLSLTGGHEQYF. CDR3 sequence (DNA): TGTGCCAGCAGCTTGTCCTTAACAGGGGGCCACGAGCAGTACTTC.

The V call is TRBV19, the J call TRBJ2-7, with D possibly TRBD1 on 7 matching bases. The germline gives CDR1 LNHDA, CDR2 SQIVND (reference sequence). V lost 4 bases, J lost 6 bases, and 13 bases lay in between. The CDR3 length is 13 residues. The CDR3 region has the DNA TGTGCCAGTAGTACCGGACAGGAGGGCGAGCAGTACTTC. Its translation is CASSTGQEGEQYF.

This chain connects TRBV4-1 to TRBJ1-1; 10 nucleotides match TRBD1. After removal of 1 base from V and 1 base from J, the junction contained 9 bases not matched to a gene. The CDR3 sequence is 18 residues long. The germline V gene encodes CDR1 MGHRA and CDR2 YSYEKL. The CDR3 nucleotides read TGCGCCAGCAGCCAAGCCCGGGACAGGGGAGACGGGAACACTGAAGCTTTCTTT. It is translated as CASSQARDRGDGNTEAFF.

The chain employs TRBV6-5 and TRBJ1-4, with a possible D match to TRBD1 (5 bases). The CDR3 has 14 residues. Germline CDR1 reads MNHEY; CDR2 reads SVGAGI. V was pared by 1 base and J by 8 bases, with 11 bases between. CDR3 sequence reads: CASSYFRVGEKLFF. The CDR3 nucleotides are TGTGCCAGCAGTTACTTCAGGGTGGGGGAAAAACTGTTTTTT.

The CDR3 DNA reads as TGCAGCGTTTCACTTACCGGGACCCGGGGGGTCAATGAGCAGTTCTTC. Translation: CSVSLTGTRGVNEQFF. The chain uses TRBV29-1 and TRBJ2-1; TRBD2 agrees at 7 bases. The V and J ends lost 5 bases and 6 bases, in that order; junction bases with no gene match: 16. Germline values: CDR1 SQVTM, CDR2 ANQGSEA. The CDR3 sequence is 16 residues long.

The V gene is TRBV24-1, the J gene TRBJ2-3; 9 bases agree with TRBD2. V trimming: 7 bases; J trimming: 2 bases; junction bases outside the gene matches: 3. Germline values: CDR1 KGHDR, CDR2 SFDVKD. The CDR3 loop spans 14 amino acids. The CDR3 loop reads CATRAGGDTDTQYF. CDR3 sequence (DNA): TGTGCCACCAGGGCGGGGGGGGACACAGATACGCAGTATTTT.

In the case of this clone: The same CDR3 can be traced to other DNA sequences in this sample. This chain links TRBV12-3 or TRBV12-4 with TRBJ1-2, with no clear D. The CDR3 totals 13 residues. V was cut by 5 bases and J by 8 bases, with 15 bases left in between. The CDR3 is CASSPRDGGGYTF. The CDR3 nucleotides read TGTGCCAGCAGTCCCCGTGATGGCGGCGGCTACACCTTC.

V gene TRBV5-8 combines with J gene TRBJ2-7, with D tentatively TRBD1 (5 bases). This CDR3 is built from 14 residues. The V gene lost 4 bases and the J gene lost 2 bases, with 13 bases spanning the gap. Per germline, CDR1 SGHTS and CDR2 YDEGEE. CDR3 DNA: TGTGCCAGCAGCCCGCTAGGGGAAGCCTACGAGCAGTACTTC. Protein product: CASSPLGEAYEQYF.

Only a few counts were recorded for this clone. The chain couples TRBV4-3 to TRBJ1-1; D is unclear. V gave up 3 bases and J gave up 1 base, with 6 bases separating them. CDR1 and CDR2 from the germline V gene are LGHNA and YSLEER. The CDR3 is 13 residues long. The CDR3 region has the DNA TGCGCCAGCAGCCATGGCCCGAACACTGAAGCTTTCTTT. It codes for CASSHGPNTEAFF.

The table lists this clone with many counts. The chain employs TRBV19 and TRBJ1-1; the match to TRBD1 covers 9 bases. In germline, CDR1 is LNHDA, CDR2 SQIVND (reference sequence). V was clipped by 4 bases and J by 1 base; unmatched bases: 7. The CDR3 is 16 amino acids. CDR3 in DNA: TGTGCCAGTAGTAAGGATTGGGGACAGGGGAACACTGAAGCTTTCTTT. As protein: CASSKDWGQGNTEAFF.

This chain uses TRBV24-1 with TRBJ2-3; TRBD1 is a possible D gene (6 bases). Germline CDR1 reads KGHDR; CDR2 reads SFDVKD. CDR3 length: 13 residues. Trimming cost V 9 bases and J 6 bases, with 15 bases left between them. CDR3 nucleotides: TGTGCCACCCGAGGGGGTAATGGGGATACGCAGTATTTT. Translating it yields CATRGGNGDTQYF.

The chain has TRBV12-3 or TRBV12-4 and TRBJ1-1, with unresolved D. Trimming removed 9 bases from V and 5 bases from J, with 16 bases in between. The length of the CDR3 is 13 residues. For the CDR3, the DNA is TGTGCCAGTCGCCCAGAGGTCGGGACTGAAGCTTTCTTT. Protein product: CASRPEVGTEAFF.

This chain connects TRBV7-3 to TRBJ1-1; 7 bases line up with TRBD1. V dropped 0 bases and J dropped 1; count of bases not matched to a gene: 2. Germline CDR1 and CDR2: SGHTA and FQGTGA. CDR3 size: 15 residues. CDR3 sequence reads: CASSLTGQPNTEAFF. In nucleotides, the CDR3 is TGTGCCAGCAGCTTAACGGGACAGCCGAACACTGAAGCTTTCTTT.

The rearrangement links TRBV5-5 to TRBJ1-1, with D maybe TRBD1 (6 bases). Germline V gene data show CDR1 as SGHKS and CDR2 as YYEKEE (reference sequence). This CDR3 has 16 residues. The germline V and J ends were trimmed by 1 base and 5 bases, with 18 bases remaining between them. CDR3 nucleotide sequence: TGTGCCAGCAGCTTGACGGGGGGGCTCGTTGGGACTGAAGCTTTCTTT. Its protein product is CASSLTGGLVGTEAFF.

The chain links TRBV7-2 to TRBJ2-7; 12 bases line up with TRBD2. After removal of 5 bases from V and 2 bases from J, the junction contained 4 bases not matched to a gene. CDR1 SGHTA and CDR2 FQGNSA come from the germline V gene. CDR3 length equals 15 residues. CDR3 region: CASSQSSGGAYEQYF. CDR3 DNA sequence: TGTGCCAGCAGCCAATCTAGCGGGGGGGCCTACGAGCAGTACTTC.